Described below is a single T cell receptor beta chain sequence and its context. The data derive from a study of blood T cell repertoires in COVID-19. About the study: The origin of the acute and convalescent COVID-19 samples was the United States, Italy and Spain. The cDNA or gDNA used as material had been derived from T cells, B-cell-depleted T cells, or PBMCs.

Per germline, CDR1 LGHNA and CDR2 YNFKEQ. V gave up 0 bases and J gave up 1 base, with 12 bases separating them. The CDR3 consists of 16 residues. Original handling: It was from reference gene primer amplification that nucleated cell counts were estimated. Some clones are missing from TCRdb's copy, which holds only in-frame ones; the method was immunoSEQ multiplex PCR. V and J calls and clone size are as listed in that table; D and trimming were resolved from the DNA. The profile covers 65,000 to 85,000 clones, with 85% to 90% appearing a single time and about 7.4% taken by the ten largest. The chain recombines TRBV4-2 with TRBJ2-5; tentatively, D is TRBD2 (6 bases). The sequenced sample was peripheral blood. The source of this sequence is a man aged 50 to 59 with active COVID-19. The DNA of the CDR3 is TGTGCCAGCAGCCAAGAGGGGCGGGATCTCCAAGAGACCCAGTACTTC. Its translation is CASSQEGRDLQETQYF.